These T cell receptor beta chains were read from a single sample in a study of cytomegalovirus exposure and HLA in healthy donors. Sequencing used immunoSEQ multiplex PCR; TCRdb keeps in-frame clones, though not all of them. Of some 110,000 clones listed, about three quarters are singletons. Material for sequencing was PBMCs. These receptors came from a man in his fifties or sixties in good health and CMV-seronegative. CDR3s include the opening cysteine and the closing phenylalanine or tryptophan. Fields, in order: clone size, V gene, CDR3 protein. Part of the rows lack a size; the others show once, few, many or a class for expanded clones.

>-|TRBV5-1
CASTRGSSGVQETQYF
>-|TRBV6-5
CASSPIAGMRETQYF
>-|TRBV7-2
CASSLALSDRDSGYTF
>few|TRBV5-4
CASSLDGGGTYEQYF
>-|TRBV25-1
CASSGRQGTNTEAFF
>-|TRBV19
CASSPGQVLAGELFF
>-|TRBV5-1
CASSQGSGEAFF
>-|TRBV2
CASNAQGFHEQYF
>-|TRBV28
CASSLIRDRGTDTQYF
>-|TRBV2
CASRVEGGQETQYF
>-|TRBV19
CASSSGSGNTIYF
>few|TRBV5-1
CASSLPSGGAADTQYF
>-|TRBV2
CASSVEADRKPEAFF
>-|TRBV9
CASSFGQGDQPQHF
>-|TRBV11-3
CASSLGQENSPLHF
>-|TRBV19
CASSPGTTQETQYF
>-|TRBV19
CASSGTSGETQYF
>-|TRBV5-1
CASSHQQGEQFF
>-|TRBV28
CASSFGSRNTEAFF
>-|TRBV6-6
CASTFRTGVNQPQHF
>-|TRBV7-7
CASSLVGGPLEETQYF
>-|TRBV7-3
CASSSEVATEAFF
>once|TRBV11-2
CASTSGGNEQFF
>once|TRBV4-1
CASSQEATSGIRMYF
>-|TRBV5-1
CASSLMGTGELSYGYTF
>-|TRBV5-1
CASSLSPPNYGYTF
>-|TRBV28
CASSQGPPLHF
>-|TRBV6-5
CASSYSDRAAEKLFF
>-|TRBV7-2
CASSPGQMNTEAFF
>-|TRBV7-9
CASSFWAGKGDTQYF
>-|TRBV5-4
CASSSKTGGVETQYF
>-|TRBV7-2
CASSTTGTATGELFF
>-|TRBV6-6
CASSHPGRENTEAFF
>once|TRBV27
CASHPPSGVPGDTQYF
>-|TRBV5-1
CASSIGTGRAYEQYF
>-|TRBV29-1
CSSIEGNTGELFF
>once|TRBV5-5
CASSLAPGDITEAFF
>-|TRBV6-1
CASSDKRGGRPDTQYF
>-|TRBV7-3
CASSFGTNTEAFF
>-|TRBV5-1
CASSFTGTVNTEAFF
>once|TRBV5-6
CASSLGVTPHTGELFF
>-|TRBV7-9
CATSRAGQGYGYTF
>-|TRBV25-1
CASSEGRVAGRHEQFF
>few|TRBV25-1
CASSESAGVGETQYF
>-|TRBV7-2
CASREGGTSGGGQYF
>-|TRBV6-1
CASSGSGTEGSNQPQHF
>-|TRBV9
CASSVGGQGAREQFF
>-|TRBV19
CASSIDSSYEQYF